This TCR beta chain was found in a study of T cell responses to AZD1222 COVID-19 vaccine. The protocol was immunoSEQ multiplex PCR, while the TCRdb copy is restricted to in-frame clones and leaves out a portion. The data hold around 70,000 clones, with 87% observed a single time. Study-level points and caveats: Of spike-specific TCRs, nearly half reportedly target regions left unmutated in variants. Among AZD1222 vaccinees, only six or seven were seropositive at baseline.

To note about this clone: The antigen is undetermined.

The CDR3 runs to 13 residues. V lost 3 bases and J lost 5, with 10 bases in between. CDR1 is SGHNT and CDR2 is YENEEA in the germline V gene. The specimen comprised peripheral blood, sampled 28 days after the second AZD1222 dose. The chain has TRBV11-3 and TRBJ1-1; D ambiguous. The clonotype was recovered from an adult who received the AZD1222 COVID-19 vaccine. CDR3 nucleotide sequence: TGTGCCAGCAGCTTGGGTAGTAGGACTGAAGCTTTCTTT. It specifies CASSLGSRTEAFF.